These T cell receptor beta chains were read from a single sample in a study of beta chain features in type 1 diabetes. Produced via immunoSEQ multiplex PCR; TCRdb's table is partial and in-frame only. The table shows roughly 330,000 clones, with around 10% occurring only once. Sequenced sample: naive CD4+ T cells from blood. These receptors all stem from a woman younger than 45 in good health. Each CDR3 is given with its conserved first and last residue. Each record gives: V gene, D gene, CDR3 protein. A D gene is named only where the DNA matches it firmly.

>TRBV28|TRBD2
CASTGTSGSDEQFF
>TRBV5-1|TRBD2
CASSFGLAGGSSYNEQFF
>TRBV5-1|.
CASSLMRLGSQETQYF
>TRBV19|.
CASSITPSGDTQYF
>TRBV4-3|.
CASSQVTSSSYEQYF
>TRBV5-4|.
CASGHDELSYGYTF
>TRBV10-3|.
CAISPTPTGELFF
>TRBV6-6|TRBD1
CASSYSRPQGAIEQYF
>TRBV4-3|.
CASSQDGQFNEKLFF
>TRBV14|TRBD1
CASSLDRHSEKLFF
>TRBV4-3|TRBD1
CASSQARDRGEKLFF
>TRBV27|TRBD2
CASSLSVRSWEQGLAGVVRELFF
>TRBV29-1|.
CSVAGVAGMTGELFF
>TRBV19|TRBD2
CASKGSGTQDNEQFF
>TRBV5-4|TRBD1
CASSLGGQGAYEQYF
>TRBV20-1|.
CSAHTGQGYTF
>TRBV14|.
CASSQARYEAFF
>TRBV11-1|.
CASSLRDTPNYGYTF
>TRBV30|TRBD1
CAWQTGHAGTGQYF
>TRBV7-2|TRBD2
CASSLRASGSFTGELFF
>TRBV6-5|TRBD1
CASSSPGTGQYNEQFF
>TRBV27|TRBD2
CASSLRLAASYNEQFF
>TRBV5-6|.
CASSLHNEQFF
>TRBV11-2|TRBD2
CASSLPGLAGAGEQFF
>TRBV4-2|TRBD1
CASSPRTGDTGELFF
>TRBV30|TRBD1
CAWDPGTGGPSGQFF
>TRBV6-4|.
CASSDFLNYGYTF
>TRBV11-1|TRBD2
CASSLVGTSGQQETQYF